A single sample gave rise to the 23 T cell receptor beta chains below, sequenced in a study of T cell responses to AZD1222 COVID-19 vaccine. Here immunoSEQ multiplex PCR was the method, and the copy in TCRdb shows in-frame clones only, minus some. The sample has 90,000 to 110,000 clones, approximately 88% seen once. Source: peripheral blood, taken on day 0 of AZD1222 vaccination. Receptors were obtained from an adult in good health.

The V call is TRBV6-6, the J call TRBJ2-1; 9 nucleotides line up with TRBD2. The V gene end was trimmed by 6 bases and the J gene end by 9 bases; junction bases not matched to a gene: 15. The V gene's germline CDR1 is MNHNY and CDR2 SVGAGI (reference sequence). This CDR3 has 16 residues. This chain's CDR3 is CASSPSSGGTRGEQFF. CDR3 sequence (DNA): TGTGCCAGCAGCCCCAGTAGCGGGGGAACTCGGGGTGAGCAGTTCTTC.

CDR3 nucleotides: TGTGCCAGCACCGACTTAGCGGGAGACACAGATACGCAGTATTTT. This gives the protein CASTDLAGDTDTQYF. V gene TRBV13 combines with J gene TRBJ2-3; 9 bases are a match to TRBD2. V was clipped by 7 bases and J by 2 bases; unmatched bases: 7. Germline V lookup: CDR1 PRHDT, CDR2 FYEKMQ (reference sequence). There are 15 residues in the CDR3.

This sequence joins TRBV29-1 and TRBJ1-2; TRBD1 agrees at 12 bases. After removal of 7 bases from V and 7 bases from J, the junction contained 19 bases not matched to a gene. This CDR3 comprises 17 residues. The germline gives CDR1 SQVTM, CDR2 ANQGSEA. CDR3 coding DNA: TGCAGCGCGAGCCCCCACGAATCCGGGACAGGGGGCCCTGGCTACACCTTC. This encodes CSASPHESGTGGPGYTF. Full variable domain (rest looked up from reference TRBV29-1 and TRBJ1-2): SAVISQKPSRDICQRGTSLTIQCQVDSQVTMMFWYRQQPGQSLTLIATANQGSEATYESGFVIDKFPISRPNLTFSTLTVSNMSPEDSSIYLCSASPHESGTGGPGYTFGSGTRLTVV.

This clone appeared once. The V gene is TRBV29-1, the J gene TRBJ2-1, with 8 bases that match TRBD2. J gave up 10 bases and V 5 bases, and 7 bases lay outside the gene matches. Germline assignment: CDR1 SQVTM and CDR2 ANQGSEA. The CDR3 extends over 12 amino acids. This chain's CDR3 is CSVMSGRWEQFF. The CDR3 DNA sequence: TGCAGCGTTATGAGCGGGAGATGGGAGCAGTTCTTC.

The V gene is TRBV5-5, the J gene TRBJ2-7, with unresolved D. Germline-derived CDR1 and CDR2 are SGHKS and YYEKEE (reference sequence). The CDR3 loop spans 14 amino acids. V shed 4 bases and J shed 6 bases, with 17 bases lying between them. The CDR3 loop reads CASSRYGWFGEQYF. The CDR3 region has the DNA TGTGCCAGCAGCCGATATGGGTGGTTCGGCGAGCAGTACTTC.

This rearrangement joins TRBV20-1 to TRBJ2-7; D unresolved. V was trimmed by 3 bases and J by 3 bases, leaving 6 bases between them. The CDR3 is 11 residues long. Germline-derived CDR1 and CDR2 are DFQATT and SNEGSKA (reference sequence). In DNA, the CDR3 is TGCAGTGCTAGGTCAGACTACGAGCAGTACTTC. As protein: CSARSDYEQYF.

The J gene is TRBJ1-1, the V gene TRBV5-6; TRBD1 aligns across 7 bases. Germline CDR1 SGHDT, CDR2 YYEEEE. V dropped 5 bases and J dropped 0; count of bases not matched to a gene: 4. The CDR3 loop spans 14 amino acids. Here the CDR3 reads CASRLTGVNTEAFF. In nucleotides, the CDR3 is TGTGCCAGCAGACTAACAGGGGTGAACACTGAAGCTTTCTTT.

The rearrangement uses TRBV6-5 and TRBJ2-1, with 8 nucleotides matching TRBD2. The CDR3 consists of 15 residues. Germline CDR1 MNHEY, CDR2 SVGAGI. Trimming removed 5 bases from V and 6 bases from J; junction bases left unmatched: 9. CDR3: CASSLSGRSGNEQFF. In DNA form, the CDR3 reads TGTGCCAGCAGTCTCAGCGGGAGATCAGGCAATGAGCAGTTCTTC.

The V gene is TRBV15, the J gene TRBJ2-7, with D unresolved. With 0 bases removed from V and 2 bases from J, the gap between germline ends came to 8 bases. Germline CDR1 reads LNHNV; CDR2 reads YYDKDF (reference sequence). This CDR3 contains 14 residues. The CDR3 is CATSREHGTYEQYF. CDR3 bases: TGTGCCACCAGCAGAGAGCACGGTACCTACGAGCAGTACTTC.

This CDR3 is CASSIIGTDTQYF. CDR3 DNA sequence: TGTGCCAGCAGTATAATTGGGACAGATACGCAGTATTTT. The V and J genes are TRBV2 and TRBJ2-3; D ambiguous. V was shortened by 5 bases and J by 3 bases, with 9 bases between the two germline ends. CDR1 is SNHLY and CDR2 is FYNNEI in the germline V gene. The CDR3 consists of 13 residues.

This chain connects TRBV4-2 to TRBJ1-2, with D possibly matching TRBD1 (5 bases). The V end was cut by 1 base, the J end by 5 bases, with 11 bases between. The CDR3 contains 14 residues. CDR1 is LGHNA and CDR2 is YNFKEQ in the germline V gene. The CDR3, as DNA: TGTGCCAGCAGCCAAGTCGACAGCTCGTATGGCTACACCTTC. Amino acids: CASSQVDSSYGYTF.

The rearrangement uses TRBV3-1 (or the pseudogene TRBV3-2) and TRBJ1-3, with 7 bases identical to TRBD1. With V trimmed by 2 bases and J by 2 bases, 3 bases remained unmatched. The CDR3 is 15 residues long. Germline loops: CDR1 LGHDT, CDR2 YNNKEL (reference sequence). This CDR3 is CASSQITGAGNTIYF. CDR3 nucleotide sequence: TGTGCCAGCAGCCAAATTACAGGGGCTGGAAACACCATATATTTT.

This chain links TRBV5-6 with TRBJ1-5, with a weak D call TRBD1 (5 bases). The length of the CDR3 is 16 residues. Trimming shortened V by 4 bases and J by 0 bases, and 14 bases separated the two germline ends. The germline gives CDR1 SGHDT, CDR2 YYEEEE. The DNA for the CDR3 is TGTGCCAGCAGCCAGAATACAGGTTATAGCAATCAGCCCCAGCATTTT. It is translated as CASSQNTGYSNQPQHF.

J is TRBJ2-1 and V is TRBV10-2; D may be TRBD1 (6 bases). CDR1 and CDR2 (germline): WSHSY, SAAADI. V was shortened by 3 bases and J by 9 bases, with 6 bases between the two germline ends. The CDR3 sequence is 11 residues long. The chain's CDR3 is CASSEGGEQFF. The CDR3 coding sequence is TGCGCCAGCAGTGAAGGGGGTGAGCAGTTCTTC.

The chain employs TRBV6-5 and TRBJ2-7; D is unresolved. V was clipped by 2 bases and J by 3 bases, with 17 bases between them. The germline gives CDR1 MNHEY, CDR2 SVGAGI. The CDR3 contains 16 residues. CDR3 sequence (DNA): TGTGCCAGCAGTTACAACGCAGGCCCGATAAACTACGAGCAGTACTTC. Protein product: CASSYNAGPINYEQYF.

This clone was seen a single time. The CDR3 coding sequence is TGTGCCAGCAGCTTTTCTAGCGGGGGTGCCGGGGAGCTGTTTTTT. As protein: CASSFSSGGAGELFF. The chain uses TRBV7-6 and TRBJ2-2, with 10 bases lining up with TRBD2. Germline-derived CDR1 and CDR2 are SGHVS and FNYEAQ. With V trimmed by 3 bases and J by 6 bases, 4 bases remained unmatched. The CDR3 totals 15 residues.

This chain joins TRBV28 and TRBJ2-1; a possible D gene is TRBD1 (6 bases). This CDR3 is built from 16 residues. Germline V lookup: CDR1 MDHEN, CDR2 SYDVKM. V lost 7 bases and J lost 9, with 25 bases in between. CDR3 protein: CASTPQGRGISSEQFF. The DNA of the CDR3 is TGTGCCAGCACACCACAGGGTAGGGGAATTTCTTCTGAGCAGTTCTTC.

The CDR3 sequence is CASSIGGGRGEKLFF. The CDR3 bases are TGTGCCAGTAGTATAGGGGGGGGCCGGGGCGAAAAACTGTTTTTT. The chain employs TRBV19 and TRBJ1-4; possible D gene TRBD1, 6 bases. The germline V and J ends were trimmed by 1 base and 8 bases, with 14 bases remaining between them. This CDR3 is built from 15 residues. Germline CDR1 LNHDA, CDR2 SQIVND (reference sequence).

The chain employs TRBV12-3 or TRBV12-4 and TRBJ1-6, with D uncertain. Trimming pared 3 bases from V and 9 bases from J, leaving 9 bases between. CDR3 length equals 13 residues. CDR3 amino acids: CASSFLTPSPLHF. In nucleotides, the CDR3 is TGTGCCAGCAGTTTTCTAACACCTTCACCCCTCCACTTT.

V gene TRBV28 combines with J gene TRBJ2-7, with D unresolved. Trimming shortened V by 1 base and J by 2 bases, and 12 bases separated the two germline ends. The germline V gene encodes CDR1 MDHEN and CDR2 SYDVKM. CDR3 length: 15 residues. The CDR3 DNA follows: TGTGCCAGCAGTTTATCTGTAGGCCTCACCTACGAGCAGTACTTC. Its protein product is CASSLSVGLTYEQYF. Full variable domain (missing parts from reference TRBV28 and TRBJ2-7): DVKVTQSSRYLVKRTGEKVFLECVQDMDHENMFWYRQDPGLGLRLIYFSYDVKMKEKGDIPEGYSVSREKKERFSLILESASTNQTSMYLCASSLSVGLTYEQYFGPGTRLTVT.

The V call is TRBV11-1, the J call TRBJ2-1; 7 nucleotides line up with TRBD2. The CDR3 length is 14 residues. Per the germline V gene, CDR1 is SGHAT and CDR2 is FQDESV (reference sequence). Trimming took 4 bases from V and 14 from J; bases not matched to a gene: 14. CDR3 amino acids: CASSSPGLPFREFF. The CDR3 region has the DNA TGTGCCAGCAGCTCGCCGGGACTACCTTTCCGGGAGTTCTTC. The full variable domain, in which reference TRBV11-1 and TRBJ2-1 provide the parts outside the CDR3, is EAEVAQSPRYKITEKSQAVAFWCDPISGHATLYWYRQILGQGPELLVQFQDESVVDDSQLPKDRFSAERLKGVDSTLKIQPAELGDSAMYLCASSSPGLPFREFFGPGTRLTVL.

This rearrangement joins TRBV7-8 to TRBJ1-2; 7 bases line up with TRBD1. The V gene's germline CDR1 is SGHVS and CDR2 FQNEAQ. This CDR3 spans 16 amino acids. V was clipped by 5 bases and J by 1 base; unmatched bases: 10. This CDR3 reads CASSPFGDSLNYGYTF. As DNA, the CDR3 is TGTGCCAGCAGCCCTTTTGGGGACAGCCTTAACTATGGCTACACCTTC.

The CDR3 sequence: CASSQVSGVTNEKLFF. CDR3 sequence (DNA): TGTGCCAGCAGCCAAGTATCAGGGGTGACTAATGAAAAACTGTTTTTT. The chain has TRBV14 and TRBJ1-4; D is possibly TRBD1 (6 bases). CDR3 size: 16 residues. The germline V gene encodes CDR1 SGHDN and CDR2 FVKESK. Deletions cut 1 base from V and 2 bases from J, with 11 bases between.